This T cell receptor beta chain stems from a study of blood T cell repertoires in COVID-19. About the study: Whether acute or convalescent, the COVID-19 samples came from the United States, Italy and Spain.

Authors' processing steps: Reference gene primer amplification gave nucleated cell count estimates. Only in-frame clones appear in the TCRdb table, and some are missing; sequencing was by immunoSEQ multiplex PCR. From that table come the V and J calls and clone size; the DNA was used to work out D and trimming. The top ten clones hold about 0.8% of a sample with roughly 250,000 clones, around 89% of them seen once. Looked up from germline, CDR1 is MNHEY and CDR2 is SVGAGI. This CDR3 has 12 residues. V lost 6 bases and J 4 bases, leaving 9 bases between the germline ends. The TCR originated in a young man with acute or convalescent COVID-19. Sequencing used peripheral blood. The J gene is TRBJ1-1, the V gene TRBV6-5, with unresolved D. The CDR3 nucleotides read TGTGCCAGCAGGAGGAAAGGCACTGAAGCTTTCTTT. It is translated as CASRRKGTEAFF.